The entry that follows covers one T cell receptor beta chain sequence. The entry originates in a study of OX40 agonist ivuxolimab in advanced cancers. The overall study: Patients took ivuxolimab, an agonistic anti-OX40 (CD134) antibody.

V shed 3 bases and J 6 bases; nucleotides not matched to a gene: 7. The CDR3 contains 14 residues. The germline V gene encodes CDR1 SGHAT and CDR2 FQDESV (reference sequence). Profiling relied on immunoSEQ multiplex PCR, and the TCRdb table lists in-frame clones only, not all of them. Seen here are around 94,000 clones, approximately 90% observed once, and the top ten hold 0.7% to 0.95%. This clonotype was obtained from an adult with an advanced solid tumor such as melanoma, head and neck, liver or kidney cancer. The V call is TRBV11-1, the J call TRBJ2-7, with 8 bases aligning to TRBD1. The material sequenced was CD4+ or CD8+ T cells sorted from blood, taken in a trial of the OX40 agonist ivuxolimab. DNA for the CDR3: TGTGCCAGCAGCTTCGGACAGGGATCAGGCGAGCAGTACTTC. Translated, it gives CASSFGQGSGEQYF.